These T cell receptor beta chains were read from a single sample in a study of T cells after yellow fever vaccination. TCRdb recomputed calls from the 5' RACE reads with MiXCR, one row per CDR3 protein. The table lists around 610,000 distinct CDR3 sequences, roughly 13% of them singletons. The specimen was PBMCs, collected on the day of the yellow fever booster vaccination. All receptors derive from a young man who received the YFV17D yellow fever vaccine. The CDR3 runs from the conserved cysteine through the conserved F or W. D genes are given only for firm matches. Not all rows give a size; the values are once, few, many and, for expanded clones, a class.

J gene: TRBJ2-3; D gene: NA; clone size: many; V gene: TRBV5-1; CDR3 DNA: TGCGCCAGCAGCCCAGTCCGGACAGATACGCAGTATTTT; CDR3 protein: CASSPVRTDTQYF
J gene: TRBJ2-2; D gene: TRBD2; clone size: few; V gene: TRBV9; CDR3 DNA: TGTGCCAGCAGCAGCCGACTAGCGGGAGCGAACGGGGAGCTGTTTTTT; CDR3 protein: CASSSRLAGANGELFF
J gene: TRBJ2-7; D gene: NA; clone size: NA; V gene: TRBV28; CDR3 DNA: TGTGCCAGCAGTGGGGCCCGGGTTAACTACGAGCAGTACTTC; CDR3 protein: CASSGARVNYEQYF
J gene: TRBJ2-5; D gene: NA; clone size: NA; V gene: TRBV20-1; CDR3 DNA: TGCAGTGCCGAAACAGGTCTCCAAGAGACCCAGTACTTC; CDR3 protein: CSAETGLQETQYF
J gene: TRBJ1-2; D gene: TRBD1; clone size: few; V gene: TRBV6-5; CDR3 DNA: TGTGCCAGCAGTTACCCTCCGGGACAGGGCTTTTCTAACTATGGCTACACCTTC; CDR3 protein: CASSYPPGQGFSNYGYTF
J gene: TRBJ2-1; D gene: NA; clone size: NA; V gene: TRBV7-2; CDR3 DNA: TGTGCCAGCAGCTTAAGTTGGCGGGACAATGAGCAGTTCTTC; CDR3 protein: CASSLSWRDNEQFF
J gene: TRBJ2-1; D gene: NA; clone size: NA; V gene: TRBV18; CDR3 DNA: TGTGCCAGCTCACCTGAACAAGGGGGTGAGCAGTTCTTC; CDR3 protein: CASSPEQGGEQFF
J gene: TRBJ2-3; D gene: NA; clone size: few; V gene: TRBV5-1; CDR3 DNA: TGCGCCAGCAGCCTAGTAGATGGGAGTCGGGATACGCAGTATTTT; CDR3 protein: CASSLVDGSRDTQYF
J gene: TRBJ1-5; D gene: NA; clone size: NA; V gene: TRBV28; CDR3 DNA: TGTGCCAGCAGCCAAAGCGAGGCCAATCAGCCCCAGCATTTT; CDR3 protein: CASSQSEANQPQHF
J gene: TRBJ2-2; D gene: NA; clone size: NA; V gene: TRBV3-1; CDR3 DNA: TGTGCCAGCAGCCATACCGAGGGGAGCACCGGGGAGCTGTTTTTT; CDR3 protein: CASSHTEGSTGELFF
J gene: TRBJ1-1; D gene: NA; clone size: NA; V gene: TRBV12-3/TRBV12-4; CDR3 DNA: TGTGCCAGCAGTTTAATGGGGAGCGACACTGAAGCTTTCTTT; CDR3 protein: CASSLMGSDTEAFF
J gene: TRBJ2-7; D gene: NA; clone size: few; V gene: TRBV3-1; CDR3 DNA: TGTGCCAGCAGCCCGTCGGGGGCGGTTTACGAGCAGTACTTC; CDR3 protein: CASSPSGAVYEQYF
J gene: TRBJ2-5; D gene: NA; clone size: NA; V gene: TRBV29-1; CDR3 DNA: TGCAGCCCCGTTGTCCTTGACAGTGGGCTTGGGGAGACCCAGTACTTC; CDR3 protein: CSPVVLDSGLGETQYF
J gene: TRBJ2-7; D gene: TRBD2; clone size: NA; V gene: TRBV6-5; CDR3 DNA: TGTGCCAGCAGTTACGGCCCTAGCGGTTTCTACGAGCAGTACTTC; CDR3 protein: CASSYGPSGFYEQYF